The rows below give T cell receptor beta chains drawn from one sample of a study of cytomegalovirus exposure and HLA in healthy donors. Measured with immunoSEQ multiplex PCR; TCRdb has only the in-frame clones, and not every one. The sample yields roughly 130,000 clones, around 80% seen once. The sample was PBMCs. Receptors originate from a human donor in good health. Each CDR3 is given with its conserved first and last residue. The D gene is left open where the match is weak. Clone size is shown for a subset of rows, as once, few, many or a class of expanded clone.

length | D | J | size | V | CDR3 | DNA
15 | TRBD2 | TRBJ2-3 | NA | TRBV9 | CASAVSGGLTDTQYF | TGTGCCTCAGCAGTCTCCGGGGGGTTGACGGATACGCAGTATTTT
13 | TRBD1 | TRBJ2-7 | NA | TRBV6-1 | CATTGGPTYEQYF | TGTGCCACAACAGGGGGTCCCACCTACGAGCAGTACTTC
15 | NA | TRBJ1-3 | NA | TRBV4-2 | CASSQDPRSGNTIYF | TGTGCCAGCAGCCAAGATCCCCGCTCTGGAAACACCATATATTTT
15 | TRBD1 | TRBJ1-1 | NA | TRBV19 | CASSIDRTGVTEAFF | TGTGCCAGTAGTATAGATCGGACAGGGGTCACTGAAGCTTTCTTT
13 | TRBD1 | TRBJ1-1 | NA | TRBV19 | CASGQGPNPEAFF | TGTGCCAGCGGACAGGGCCCCAACCCTGAAGCTTTCTTT
13 | NA | TRBJ1-1 | NA | TRBV7-3 | CASSLGRQDGAFF | TGTGCCAGCAGCTTAGGGCGCCAAGATGGGGCTTTCTTT
13 | NA | TRBJ2-5 | NA | TRBV28 | CASSFGGPKTQYF | TGTGCCAGCAGTTTCGGGGGGCCGAAGACCCAGTACTTC
20 | TRBD2 | TRBJ2-5 | NA | TRBV2 | CAGEGQLAGGPSGLWETQYF | TGTGCCGGGGAGGGGCAACTAGCGGGGGGACCTAGCGGATTGTGGGAGACCCAGTACTTC
15 | TRBD1 | TRBJ1-1 | NA | TRBV11-2 | CASSFATTGDTEAFF | TGTGCCAGCAGCTTCGCCACTACAGGGGACACTGAAGCTTTCTTT
14 | TRBD1 | TRBJ1-5 | NA | TRBV27 | CASSAGQAHQPQHF | TGTGCCAGCAGCGCGGGACAGGCGCATCAGCCCCAGCATTTT
13 | NA | TRBJ2-5 | NA | TRBV2 | CAISGGAAGEQYF | TGTGCCATTTCGGGCGGCGCGGCGGGTGAGCAGTACTTC
14 | NA | TRBJ1-4 | NA | TRBV6-1 | CASSDYLGLEKLFF | TGTGCCAGCAGTGACTATCTGGGCCTCGAAAAACTGTTTTTT
13 | NA | TRBJ2-2 | NA | TRBV14 | CASSEGSLGELFF | TGTGCCAGCAGCGAAGGTTCCCTAGGGGAGCTGTTTTTT
14 | TRBD1 | TRBJ2-7 | few | TRBV7-9 | CASSSGTGGLEQYF | TGTGCCAGCAGCTCCGGGACAGGGGGCCTCGAGCAGTACTTC
15 | TRBD1 | TRBJ2-1 | NA | TRBV13 | CASSLGQGAGDEQFF | TGTGCCAGCAGCCTAGGACAGGGGGCGGGCGATGAGCAGTTCTTC
14 | TRBD2 | TRBJ2-3 | NA | TRBV19 | CASSIGLAGDTQYF | TGTGCCAGTAGTATAGGACTAGCGGGGGATACGCAGTATTTT
17 | NA | TRBJ2-5 | NA | TRBV4-2 | CASSQGRGPIIQETQYF | TGTGCCAGCAGCCAGGGGCGGGGCCCTATTATCCAAGAGACCCAGTACTTC
14 | NA | TRBJ2-7 | NA | TRBV4-1 | CASSQGGQSYEQYF | TGCGCCAGCAGCCAGGGTGGACAGAGCTACGAGCAGTACTTC
16 | NA | TRBJ1-1 | NA | TRBV7-8 | CASSATGILGHTEAFF | TGTGCCAGCAGCGCCACAGGAATTCTGGGGCACACTGAAGCTTTCTTT
12 | TRBD1 | TRBJ2-1 | NA | TRBV15 | CATNQGDNEQFF | TGTGCCACCAATCAGGGGGATAATGAGCAGTTCTTC
15 | NA | TRBJ2-7 | once | TRBV6-5 | CASSTPGLGSYEQYF | TGTGCCAGCAGTACCCCAGGTCTCGGCTCCTACGAGCAGTACTTC
13 | TRBD1 | TRBJ2-1 | NA | TRBV4-1 | CASSPGQDNEQFF | TGCGCCAGCAGCCCCGGACAGGACAATGAGCAGTTCTTC
13 | NA | TRBJ2-7 | once | TRBV9 | CASSGGAGGEQYF | TGTGCCAGCAGCGGGGGGGCAGGGGGCGAGCAGTACTTC
14 | TRBD1 | TRBJ1-3 | NA | TRBV28 | CAISDRASGNTIYF | TGTGCCATCTCGGACAGGGCCTCTGGAAACACCATATATTTT
12 | NA | TRBJ1-2 | NA | TRBV11-3 | CASSTKGGGYTF | TGTGCCAGCAGCACAAAGGGGGGGGGCTACACCTTC
17 | TRBD2 | TRBJ2-7 | NA | TRBV6-1 | CASSETGLAGSSYEQYF | TGTGCCAGCAGTGAAACGGGGCTAGCGGGGTCCTCCTACGAGCAGTACTTC
17 | NA | TRBJ1-4 | NA | TRBV12-5 | CASGGVTGYSIGEKLFF | TGTGCTAGTGGTGGGGTAACAGGTTACTCGATTGGGGAAAAACTGTTTTTT
14 | TRBD1 | TRBJ2-3 | once | TRBV5-1 | CASGLTGGLDTQYF | TGCGCCAGCGGACTCACAGGGGGCCTGGATACGCAGTATTTT
15 | TRBD2 | TRBJ2-3 | once | TRBV14 | CASSPRLAGTDTQYF | TGTGCCAGCAGCCCTAGACTAGCGGGGACGGATACGCAGTATTTT
11 | NA | TRBJ2-7 | NA | TRBV2 | CASSDRYEQYF | TGTGCCAGCAGTGATCGGTACGAGCAGTACTTC
12 | TRBD1 | TRBJ2-7 | once | TRBV10-2 | CASPGQGMEQYF | TGCGCCAGCCCGGGACAGGGAATGGAGCAGTACTTC
14 | NA | TRBJ1-6 | NA | TRBV7-8 | CASSLLGANSPLHF | TGTGCCAGCAGCTTACTGGGCGCAAATTCACCCCTCCACTTT
14 | TRBD1 | TRBJ2-7 | NA | TRBV6-5 | CASSPGTGSREQYF | TGTGCCAGCAGTCCCGGGACAGGGAGTAGGGAGCAGTACTTC
14 | NA | TRBJ1-2 | NA | TRBV27 | CASGIGGVGYGYTF | TGTGCCAGCGGTATAGGGGGGGTGGGTTATGGCTACACCTTC
15 | NA | TRBJ2-2 | NA | TRBV2 | CASSGRGPKAGELFF | TGTGCCAGCAGTGGACGGGGTCCTAAGGCCGGGGAGCTGTTTTTT
15 | NA | TRBJ2-7 | NA | TRBV11-3 | CASSLETSPMDEQYF | TGTGCCAGCAGCTTAGAAACTAGCCCCATGGACGAGCAGTACTTC
11 | NA | TRBJ2-1 | NA | TRBV27 | CASSTGNEQFF | TGTGCCAGCAGCACAGGGAATGAGCAGTTCTTC
15 | NA | TRBJ1-3 | NA | TRBV6-6 | CASSLGRISGNTIYF | TGTGCCAGCAGTTTGGGGAGGATTTCTGGAAACACCATATATTTT
14 | TRBD2 | TRBJ2-7 | NA | TRBV7-9 | CSSSQTSGAYEQYF | TGTTCCAGCAGCCAGACTAGCGGTGCCTACGAGCAGTACTTC
16 | NA | TRBJ2-5 | NA | TRBV11-2 | CASSLDQGIMAETQYF | TGTGCCAGCAGCTTAGATCAGGGAATTATGGCGGAGACCCAGTACTTC
15 | NA | TRBJ2-7 | once | TRBV10-3 | CAISESVGRGGEQYF | TGTGCCATCAGTGAGTCGGTTGGACGGGGTGGCGAGCAGTACTTC
13 | TRBD2 | TRBJ2-1 | NA | TRBV5-1 | CASSSGGADEQFF | TGCGCCAGCAGCTCGGGGGGGGCCGATGAGCAGTTCTTC
11 | NA | TRBJ2-7 | NA | TRBV20-1 | CSVAPTYEQYF | TGCAGTGTGGCACCGACCTACGAGCAGTACTTC
13 | NA | TRBJ1-2 | few | TRBV5-6 | CASSFGGDYGYTF | TGTGCCAGCAGCTTCGGGGGGGACTATGGCTACACCTTC
14 | TRBD1 | TRBJ2-2 | NA | TRBV28 | CASSRTGRTGELFF | TGTGCCAGCAGTCGGACAGGCCGCACCGGGGAGCTGTTTTTT
13 | NA | TRBJ1-1 | NA | TRBV7-3 | CASSLEGHTEAFF | TGTGCCAGCAGCTTAGAGGGTCACACTGAAGCTTTCTTT
15 | TRBD2 | TRBJ2-7 | once | TRBV10-3 | CAIGTGLAGAYEQYF | TGTGCCATCGGGACGGGACTAGCGGGGGCCTACGAGCAGTACTTC
16 | TRBD1 | TRBJ2-7 | NA | TRBV6-1 | CASSEATGTAPYEQYF | TGTGCCAGCAGTGAAGCAACCGGGACAGCCCCCTACGAGCAGTACTTC
13 | NA | TRBJ2-5 | NA | TRBV5-4 | CASGGADTETQYF | TGTGCCAGCGGGGGGGCCGATACAGAGACCCAGTACTTC
17 | NA | TRBJ1-2 | NA | TRBV12-5 | CASGLVIQTPGINGYTF | TGTGCTAGTGGTTTGGTAATCCAGACGCCGGGGATAAATGGCTACACCTTC
15 | NA | TRBJ1-5 | NA | TRBV21-1 | CASSRPGTGDQPQHF | TGTGCCAGCAGCAGACCCGGGACAGGGGATCAGCCCCAGCATTTT
15 | TRBD2 | TRBJ2-5 | NA | TRBV28 | CASSPSGGNLWTQYF | TGTGCCAGCAGTCCTAGCGGGGGGAATCTATGGACCCAGTACTTC
13 | NA | TRBJ1-4 | NA | TRBV28 | CASSFYKNEKLFF | TGTGCCAGCAGTTTTTACAAAAATGAAAAACTGTTTTTT
13 | NA | TRBJ1-1 | NA | TRBV6-5 | CASTLMEDTEAFF | TGTGCCAGCACCCTCATGGAGGACACTGAAGCTTTCTTT